These T cell receptor beta chains were read from a single sample in a study of blood T cells in healthy people across ages. MiXCR, applied by TCRdb to the 5' RACE reads, yields one record per CDR3 protein. Here the sample spans 650,000 to 800,000 distinct CDR3 sequences, more than 45% being singletons. Sequences were obtained from blood. The receptors stem from a woman older than 75 in good health. Both conserved end residues are trimmed from each CDR3. The order of the fields is V gene, D gene, CDR3 protein. The D gene is left open where the match is weak.

v_call: TRBV15
d_call: .
cdr3_aa: ATSLDRSYNSPLH

v_call: TRBV29-1
d_call: .
cdr3_aa: SAKLRFTDTQY

v_call: TRBV20-1
d_call: .
cdr3_aa: SARDGVGWQGHNSPLH

v_call: TRBV30
d_call: .
cdr3_aa: AWRQSSTDTQY

v_call: TRBV2
d_call: TRBD1
cdr3_aa: ASNGDREVGNQPQH

v_call: TRBV5-1
d_call: .
cdr3_aa: ASSLNWEGSPLH

v_call: TRBV11-2
d_call: .
cdr3_aa: ASSLAAGHYEQY

v_call: TRBV29-1
d_call: .
cdr3_aa: SALDTNEQF

v_call: TRBV20-1
d_call: TRBD2
cdr3_aa: SASKEPLAGAYNEQF

v_call: TRBV5-1
d_call: .
cdr3_aa: ASSLEGARRYDYT

v_call: TRBV29-1
d_call: TRBD1
cdr3_aa: SGTDRGNYGYT

v_call: TRBV5-1
d_call: .
cdr3_aa: ASSLGTAKETQY

v_call: TRBV5-1
d_call: .
cdr3_aa: ASSSGVLRSSYEQY

v_call: TRBV3-1
d_call: .
cdr3_aa: ASSHLQGYEQY

v_call: TRBV29-1
d_call: .
cdr3_aa: SVDSLQQRSSYNEQF

v_call: TRBV11-1
d_call: .
cdr3_aa: ASSLKTSSYEQY

v_call: TRBV20-1
d_call: TRBD2
cdr3_aa: SARDLGTSEFYEQY

v_call: TRBV9
d_call: .
cdr3_aa: ASSVEGERADTQY

v_call: TRBV3-1
d_call: .
cdr3_aa: ASSRTIEQF